This T cell receptor beta chain was documented in a study of blood T cell repertoires in COVID-19 (dated by TCRdb to the early 2020s). At the level of the whole study: Samples from collaborators originated in the United States, Italy and Spain and spanned both the acute and convalescent phases of COVID-19. The prospective study material was composed of cDNA or gDNA derived from T cells, B-cell-depleted T cells, or PBMCs. Deeply sampled blood TCRbeta repertoires from subjects exposed to, actively infected with, or recovered from COVID-19 were included in the dataset. The repertoires were made available in a free public database intended to serve as a resource for research on the immune response to SARS-CoV-2. Samples came from the ongoing ImmuneRACE study (first 160 participants) plus 1,254 subjects from 6 global collaborators. Sample metadata almost always included a de-identified subject ID, COVID-19 status, age in years and sex. Where available, HLA class I and class II types were taken from metadata supplied by the sample provider and were not determined by assay-based typing. Overall study outcomes, separate from this receptor: The amount of clinical and demographic metadata varied by source and participant and was provided uncurated.

The collaborating institutions used their own protocols to collect whole blood in K2EDTA tubes. For TCRbeta analysis, collaborator samples were shipped as frozen whole blood, as isolated PBMCs, or as DNA extracted from either sample type. The CDR3 runs 18 residues from the cysteine to the phenylalanine. This entry keeps only the CDR3 DNA: 54 bases, framed from base 1. Sequences SGHVS (CDR1) and FNYEAQ (CDR2) are obtained from the germline V gene. The germline V and J ends show losses of 4 bases and 1 base respectively, and no gene match explains 13 bases of the junction. TCRbeta CDR3 regions were amplified from genomic DNA using the immunoSEQ Assay, a bias-controlled multiplex PCR. The published analysis was carried out like this. The number of nucleated cells in each sample was estimated from the amplification of reference gene primers within the assay. To quantify the absolute abundance of each unique TCRbeta CDR3 rearrangement, sequence reads were collapsed and filtered. For each sample, productive Simpson clonality was calculated as the square root of Simpson's diversity index over productive rearrangements. The immuneACCESS repertoire file appears here via TCRdb, limited to in-frame rearrangements. These files lack a portion of the clones; in checked studies, under half of the deficit traces to unresolved V genes, and the cause of the others is not known. V, J and clone size were drawn from that table, and D and trimming were deduced from the DNA. This sample gives under 40,000 clones in total; approximately 82% of them show up just once. The leading ten clones occupy roughly 7.3% of the sample.

Remarks on this clone: It has no known antigen specificity. No base-level quality is on record; no much larger clone is a single base apart.

The clonotype was recovered from a woman aged 55-70 years with acute or convalescent COVID-19. Input material: peripheral blood. The rearrangement joined TRBV7-6 to TRBJ2-7; TRBD1 lines up with 10 middle nucleotides. This receptor has the CDR3 CASSSLPPGQGYSYEQYF. The DNA sequence is as follows: TGTGCCAGCAGCTCCCTCCCCCCGGGACAGGGGTATTCCTACGAGCAGTACTTC.